This T cell receptor beta chain was identified during a study of blood T cell repertoires in COVID-19. Study at large: T cells, B-cell-depleted T cells, or PBMCs supplied cDNA or gDNA.

Authors' processing steps: Amplification with reference gene primers provided the estimates of nucleated cell counts. Sequencing was performed with immunoSEQ multiplex PCR; in TCRdb, only in-frame clones are kept and a portion is missing. V and J calls and clone size follow that table, whereas D and trimming were derived from the DNA. The sample carries 150,000 or so clones, over 75% recorded once. Those who participated ranged in age from roughly 18 to 89 years and resided in about 24 US areas. The sequenced material came from PBMCs or T cells enriched from blood (not recorded which). The receptor comes from a man aged 45-60 years who had recovered from COVID-19.

The CDR3 sequence is CAISESTPTGLETQYF. CDR3 nucleotides: TGTGCCATCAGTGAGTCGACTCCGACAGGGCTCGAGACCCAGTACTTC. The J gene is TRBJ2-5, the V gene TRBV10-3; 7 nucleotides match TRBD1. Germline CDR1 and CDR2: ENHRY and SYGVKD. Trimming removed 0 bases from V and 5 bases from J; junction bases left unmatched: 9. The CDR3 extends over 16 amino acids.